The rows below give T cell receptor beta chains drawn from one sample of a study of CD8 T cells in ankylosing spondylitis. One entry per CDR3 protein, called by TCRdb with MiXCR from the 5' RACE reads. The data contain more than 150,000 distinct CDR3 sequences, around a sixth of them singletons. Sequenced: blood, either unsorted or a sorted T cell fraction (not recorded which). The receptor source for this set is a male donor under 35 with ankylosing spondylitis or in good health (not recorded which). CDR3s include the opening cysteine and the closing phenylalanine or tryptophan. Fields, in order: CDR3 length, clone size, D gene, J gene, V gene, CDR3 protein, CDR3 DNA. D genes are given only for firm matches. Part of the rows lack a size; the others show once, few, many or a class for expanded clones.

14 many - TRBJ2-2 TRBV27 CASSFGGNTGELFF TGTGCCAGCAGTTTCGGGGGGAACACCGGGGAGCTGTTTTTT
15 many TRBD1 TRBJ2-7 TRBV28 CASSALPGQGNEQYF TGTGCCAGCAGTGCTCTCCCGGGACAGGGGAACGAGCAGTACTTC
14 many - TRBJ2-7 TRBV30 CAWSVSESESEQYF TGTGCCTGGAGTGTAAGTGAATCCGAGAGCGAGCAGTACTTC
12 many - TRBJ2-7 TRBV5-1 CASSSDAYEQYF TGCGCCAGCAGCTCGGACGCCTACGAGCAGTACTTC
14 many - TRBJ1-2 TRBV12-3/TRBV12-4 CASSFSTGAYGYTF TGTGCCAGCAGTTTCTCCACCGGTGCGTATGGCTACACCTTC
14 many - TRBJ1-5 TRBV27 CASSLLRGSQPQHF TGTGCCAGCAGTTTGCTTCGTGGGAGTCAGCCCCAGCATTTT
15 many - TRBJ2-7 TRBV5-1 CASSLVAGPPYEQYF TGCGCCAGCAGCTTGGTGGCAGGGCCCCCATACGAGCAGTACTTC
11 many - TRBJ2-1 TRBV24-1 CATSVGTEQFF TGTGCCACCAGTGTGGGGACTGAGCAGTTCTTC
16 - - TRBJ2-1 TRBV23-1 CASSPLVAISYNEQFF TGCGCCAGCAGTCCCTTAGTGGCCATCTCCTACAATGAGCAGTTCTTC
14 many - TRBJ1-5 TRBV12-3/TRBV12-4 CASSLQGFGQPQHF TGTGCCAGCAGTTTACAGGGGTTCGGTCAGCCCCAGCATTTT
17 many TRBD2 TRBJ2-3 TRBV4-1 CASSQEASGISTDTQYF TGCGCCAGCAGCCAAGAAGCTAGCGGGATTAGCACAGATACGCAGTATTTT
15 once - TRBJ2-4 TRBV7-9 CASSLYGLAENIQYF TGTGCCAGCAGCTTATATGGGCTAGCAGAAAACATTCAGTACTTC
16 many TRBD1 TRBJ2-6 TRBV20-1 CSASGQIPAGANVLTF TGCAGTGCCTCGGGACAGATCCCGGCTGGGGCCAACGTCCTGACTTTC
13 many - TRBJ1-1 TRBV20-1 CSAALGLNTEAFF TGCAGTGCTGCCCTAGGGCTGAACACTGAAGCTTTCTTT
13 many TRBD1 TRBJ2-2 TRBV27 CASSQGIRGELFF TGTGCCAGTTCACAGGGGATCAGGGGGGAGCTGTTTTTT
12 - - TRBJ2-3 TRBV10-3 CAISNRDDTQYF TGTGCCATCAGCAACCGGGATGATACGCAGTATTTT
12 few - TRBJ2-1 TRBV7-2 CASSSTQREQFF TGTGCCAGCAGCTCGACACAGAGAGAGCAGTTCTTC
15 many - TRBJ1-2 TRBV28 CASSLLGTGDYGYTF TGTGCCAGCAGTTTATTAGGTACAGGAGACTATGGCTACACCTTC
14 many - TRBJ1-1 TRBV20-1 CSAKMIAGTLGAFF TGCAGTGCTAAAATGATCGCAGGGACTTTGGGAGCTTTCTTT
13 many - TRBJ2-2 TRBV12-3/TRBV12-4 CASSPYLYGELFF TGTGCCAGCAGTCCCTACCTATACGGGGAGCTGTTTTTT
15 many - TRBJ1-2 TRBV10-3 CAISESLDRNYGYTF TGTGCCATCAGTGAGTCGCTGGACAGAAACTATGGCTACACCTTC
18 - - TRBJ2-2 TRBV7-7 CASSLNFVWESNTGELFF TGTGCCAGCAGCTTAAATTTCGTGTGGGAGTCGAACACCGGGGAGCTGTTTTTT
15 many - TRBJ1-1 TRBV7-8 CASSLKRGLNTEAFF TGTGCCAGCAGTCTAAAGCGGGGGCTGAACACTGAAGCTTTCTTT
15 few - TRBJ2-1 TRBV29-1 CSVAQGGSSYNEQFF TGCAGCGTCGCACAGGGAGGTAGTTCCTACAATGAGCAGTTCTTC
13 many TRBD2 TRBJ2-1 TRBV2 CASSEGLANEQFF TGTGCCAGCAGCGAAGGACTAGCCAATGAGCAGTTCTTC
12 many - TRBJ2-5 TRBV2 CASNRAGETQYF TGTGCCAGCAATCGGGCTGGGGAGACCCAGTACTTC
15 many TRBD2 TRBJ2-5 TRBV6-6 CASSQVLAGGETQYF TGTGCCAGCAGTCAGGTCCTAGCGGGCGGGGAGACCCAGTACTTC
14 few - TRBJ2-7 TRBV6-5 CASSYRGGSYEQYF TGTGCCAGCAGTTATAGGGGGGGCTCCTACGAGCAGTACTTC
14 many - TRBJ2-3 TRBV29-1 CSVEGGREVNTQYF TGCAGCGTTGAAGGGGGCAGGGAGGTAAATACGCAGTATTTT
14 many - TRBJ1-5 TRBV28 CASSLWPGRQPQHF TGTGCCAGCAGTTTATGGCCCGGGCGGCAGCCCCAGCATTTT
19 many TRBD2 TRBJ2-3 TRBV10-3 CAIRGTSGLQRSSTDTQYF TGTGCCATCAGAGGGACTAGCGGGCTACAACGTTCTAGCACAGATACGCAGTATTTT
14 many - TRBJ2-7 TRBV20-1 CSAPDPSSASEQYF TGCAGTGCGCCCGACCCCTCGTCGGCTTCCGAGCAGTACTTC
16 many TRBD2 TRBJ2-1 TRBV4-2 CASSQSSGELYNEQFF TGTGCCAGCAGCCAATCTAGCGGAGAACTATACAATGAGCAGTTCTTC
16 many - TRBJ2-2 TRBV7-2 CASSLVPGQNTGELFF TGTGCCAGCAGCTTAGTCCCGGGACAGAACACCGGGGAGCTGTTTTTT
14 many - TRBJ2-5 TRBV12-3/TRBV12-4 CASSLLQGQETQYF TGTGCCAGCAGTTTACTACAGGGCCAAGAGACCCAGTACTTC
20 many TRBD2 TRBJ2-2 TRBV24-1 CATSDPGTSGSDRNTGELFF TGTGCCACCAGTGACCCCGGGACTAGCGGGTCTGATAGGAACACCGGGGAGCTGTTTTTT
14 - - TRBJ1-1 TRBV6-5 CASSPRRPDTEAFF TGTGCCAGCAGCCCCCGTAGGCCAGATACTGAAGCTTTCTTT
19 many - TRBJ1-2 TRBV6-5 CASTQRRKTAAGTNYGYTF TGTGCCAGCACCCAACGACGGAAGACGGCCGCGGGAACGAATTATGGCTACACCTTC
13 many TRBD1 TRBJ2-1 TRBV15 CATRDRSDNEQFF TGTGCCACCAGGGACAGGTCCGACAATGAGCAGTTCTTC
17 many TRBD2 TRBJ2-1 TRBV5-1 CASSLAAASGVYNEQFF TGCGCCAGCAGCTTGGCGGCGGCTAGCGGGGTGTACAATGAGCAGTTCTTC
13 - TRBD2 TRBJ2-3 TRBV6-6 CASVWEGSDTQYF TGTGCCAGCGTATGGGAGGGATCAGATACGCAGTATTTT
13 many TRBD2 TRBJ2-1 TRBV30 CAWDLAGGGEQFF TGTGCCTGGGATCTAGCGGGGGGCGGTGAGCAGTTCTTC
11 - - TRBJ2-2 TRBV29-1 CSVQVTGELFF TGCAGCGTTCAAGTTACCGGGGAGCTGTTTTTT
17 many - TRBJ2-3 TRBV20-1 CSATGGVAGQITDTQYF TGCAGTGCCACAGGGGGGGTAGCGGGACAGATCACAGATACGCAGTATTTT
16 many TRBD2 TRBJ2-2 TRBV12-3/TRBV12-4 CASSPGLAGVAGELFF TGTGCCAGCAGTCCGGGACTAGCGGGAGTTGCCGGGGAGCTGTTTTTT
16 many - TRBJ2-5 TRBV4-1 CASSQTPQGEGETQYF TGCGCCAGCAGCCAGACCCCCCAGGGGGAGGGAGAGACCCAGTACTTC
12 many - TRBJ2-3 TRBV28 CASRVSTDTQYF TGTGCCAGCAGGGTCAGCACAGATACGCAGTATTTT